The rows below give T cell receptor beta chains drawn from one sample of a study of T cells in localized non-small cell lung cancer. Using immunoSEQ multiplex PCR, the repertoire was profiled, and TCRdb retains in-frame clones only, with some absent. The profile shows approximately 47,000 clones, more than 85% of them singletons. This sample comprised PBMCs, obtained before any cancer treatment. All receptors derive from a man between 35 and 75 years old with stage II lung adenocarcinoma. Each CDR3 is given with its conserved first and last residue. A D gene is named only where the DNA matches it firmly. Size values are once, few and many counts, or a class for expanded clones, and some rows have none.

V: TRBV4-1
D: NA
J: TRBJ2-3
size: NA
CDR3: CASSQEPGNTDTQYF
DNA: TGCGCCAGCAGCCAAGAACCAGGGAACACAGATACGCAGTATTTT

V: TRBV5-1
D: NA
J: TRBJ2-7
size: once
CDR3: CASSLTGPTLEQYF
DNA: TGCGCCAGCAGCTTGACAGGTCCCACTCTCGAGCAGTACTTC

V: TRBV5-4
D: NA
J: TRBJ2-5
size: NA
CDR3: CASSLAGRGAKETQYF
DNA: TGTGCCAGCAGCTTGGCAGGCAGGGGGGCCAAAGAGACCCAGTACTTC

V: TRBV7-6
D: NA
J: TRBJ2-2
size: NA
CDR3: CASSLAAGELFF
DNA: TGTGCCAGCAGCTTAGCGGCCGGGGAGCTGTTTTTT

V: TRBV7-8
D: TRBD1
J: TRBJ1-4
size: NA
CDR3: CASSPRGGGFATNEKLFF
DNA: TGTGCCAGCAGCCCTCGGGGAGGGGGCTTTGCAACTAATGAAAAACTGTTTTTT

V: TRBV6-6
D: NA
J: TRBJ1-5
size: NA
CDR3: CASTPDSNQPQHF
DNA: TGTGCCAGCACCCCTGATAGCAATCAGCCCCAGCATTTT

V: TRBV2
D: NA
J: TRBJ1-1
size: NA
CDR3: CASSEDTNTEAFF
DNA: TGTGCCAGCAGTGAGGACACGAACACTGAAGCTTTCTTT

V: TRBV11-1
D: NA
J: TRBJ1-2
size: NA
CDR3: CASSLGQEDGYTF
DNA: TGTGCCAGCAGCTTAGGCCAGGAGGATGGCTACACCTTC

V: TRBV7-2
D: TRBD1
J: TRBJ1-2
size: NA
CDR3: CASSLGQLANYGYTF
DNA: TGTGCCAGCAGCTTGGGACAGTTAGCTAACTATGGCTACACCTTC

V: TRBV6-1
D: NA
J: TRBJ1-5
size: NA
CDR3: CASQGGNQPQHF
DNA: TGTGCCAGCCAAGGGGGGAATCAGCCCCAGCATTTT

V: TRBV2
D: NA
J: TRBJ2-5
size: NA
CDR3: CASSLQETQYF
DNA: TGTGCCAGCAGTCTCCAAGAGACCCAGTACTTC

V: TRBV29-1
D: NA
J: TRBJ1-3
size: NA
CDR3: CSVGLSDTIYF
DNA: TGCAGCGTTGGGCTCTCAGACACCATATATTTT

V: TRBV28
D: TRBD1
J: TRBJ1-4
size: once
CDR3: CASSGQMNEKLFF
DNA: TGTGCCAGCTCGGGACAGATGAATGAAAAACTGTTTTTT

V: TRBV5-4
D: NA
J: TRBJ2-3
size: NA
CDR3: CASSRRRQRYTDTQYF
DNA: TGTGCCAGCAGCCGGAGGAGGCAGCGGTACACAGATACGCAGTATTTT

V: TRBV11-2
D: NA
J: TRBJ1-4
size: NA
CDR3: CASSPNRAEEKLFF
DNA: TGTGCCAGCAGCCCGAACAGGGCGGAGGAAAAACTGTTTTTT

V: TRBV5-6
D: NA
J: TRBJ1-5
size: NA
CDR3: CASSLAGGSNQPQHF
DNA: TGTGCCAGCAGCTTGGCCGGGGGCAGCAATCAGCCCCAGCATTTT

V: TRBV6-5
D: NA
J: TRBJ1-5
size: NA
CDR3: CASSRSNGNQPQHF
DNA: TGTGCCAGCAGTCGTTCCAACGGCAATCAGCCCCAGCATTTT

V: TRBV4-1
D: NA
J: TRBJ1-1
size: NA
CDR3: CASSQDIAGRAVNTEAFF
DNA: TGCGCCAGCAGCCAAGATATCGCAGGGCGGGCGGTGAACACTGAAGCTTTCTTT

V: TRBV19
D: NA
J: TRBJ1-5
size: NA
CDR3: CASSIEVGNQPQHF
DNA: TGTGCCAGTAGTATTGAGGTCGGCAATCAGCCCCAGCATTTT

V: TRBV12-5
D: NA
J: TRBJ1-6
size: NA
CDR3: CASGLLRGGNSPLHF
DNA: TGTGCTAGTGGTTTGTTAAGGGGCGGTAATTCACCCCTCCACTTT

V: TRBV19
D: NA
J: TRBJ1-4
size: NA
CDR3: CASRLQSRDEKLFF
DNA: TGTGCCAGTAGGTTACAGTCCCGGGATGAAAAACTGTTTTTT

V: TRBV5-1
D: TRBD1
J: TRBJ2-3
size: NA
CDR3: CASSLAGRRGLDTQYF
DNA: TGCGCCAGCAGCTTGGCCGGTCGCAGGGGGTTAGATACGCAGTATTTT

V: TRBV10-2
D: NA
J: TRBJ1-2
size: few
CDR3: CATHLGAGYGYTF
DNA: TGCGCCACCCATTTAGGGGCAGGCTATGGCTACACCTTC

V: TRBV19
D: TRBD1
J: TRBJ2-5
size: once
CDR3: CASSIIGTGQETQYF
DNA: TGTGCCAGTAGTATCATTGGGACAGGGCAAGAGACCCAGTACTTC

V: TRBV29-1
D: NA
J: TRBJ2-2
size: NA
CDR3: CSVEPPNTGELFF
DNA: TGCAGCGTTGAACCGCCGAACACCGGGGAGCTGTTTTTT

V: TRBV6-6
D: NA
J: TRBJ1-5
size: NA
CDR3: CASSYDTGRVIFPQHF
DNA: TGTGCCAGCAGTTACGATACAGGACGGGTAATCTTTCCCCAGCATTTT